One and the same sample provided the 16 T cell receptor beta chains below, sequenced in a study of human thymus T cells (dated by TCRdb to the early 2020s). To prepare the library, the immunoSEQ multiplex PCR assay was applied. What TCRdb holds here is the immuneACCESS table cut down to in-frame rearrangements. Part of the clones is not present; checked against another copy, under half of the missing clones reflect an unresolved V gene, and the others are unexplained. For this sample the table gives 100,000 to 150,000 clones, of which about 95% were detected only once. The ten largest make up around 0.024% of the sample. Thymus tissue was obtained as surgical resects removed during corrective cardiac surgery. The sample taken for sequencing was thymus tissue. All receptors derive from a boy younger than two with a congenital heart defect but otherwise immunologically healthy.

The sample holds one count of this clone. CDR3 loop: CASSFAGAGETQYF. As DNA, the CDR3 is TGTGCCAGCAGCTTTGCAGGGGCGGGGGAGACCCAGTACTTC. The chain combines TRBV7-6 with TRBJ2-5; D is tentatively TRBD1 or TRBD2 (6 bases each). Germline values: CDR1 SGHVS, CDR2 FNYEAQ. This CDR3 is built from 14 residues. V shed 3 bases and J shed 5 bases, with 13 bases lying between them.

The chain employs TRBV18 and TRBJ1-1; no firm D call. The CDR3 length is 16 residues. CDR1 and CDR2 (germline): KGHSH, LQKENI. Trimming took 0 bases from V and 1 from J, leaving 12 bases between them. The DNA for the CDR3 is TGTGCCAGCTCACCACCTCGCGGGGTTGAGAACACTGAAGCTTTCTTT. Amino acid sequence: CASSPPRGVENTEAFF.

This clone was recorded only once. The rearrangement uses TRBV27 and TRBJ2-5; perhaps TRBD2 as D (6 bases). The V end lost 6 bases, the J end lost 4 bases, and 24 bases lay between the germline ends. The CDR3 has 17 amino acids. Per the germline V gene, CDR1 is MNHEY and CDR2 is SMNVEV (reference sequence). As DNA, the CDR3 is TGTGCCAGCAGACCGACCGGGCGGCGGGGCCTTGGAGAGACCCAGTACTTC. It is translated as CASRPTGRRGLGETQYF.

This clone is a singleton in its sample. The genes are TRBV5-1 and TRBJ1-1, with D hard to call. Between the trimmed V and J ends, which lost 8 bases and 12 bases, there was a span of 17 bases. The V gene's germline CDR1 is SGHRS and CDR2 YFSETQ. The CDR3 extends over 11 amino acids. The chain's CDR3 is CASQNGSGPFF. DNA for the CDR3: TGCGCCAGTCAGAATGGATCCGGGCCTTTCTTT.

The chain links TRBV2 to TRBJ2-7; D is unresolved. CDR3 length: 16 residues. V lost 2 bases and J lost 3, with 17 bases in between. The V gene's germline CDR1 is SNHLY and CDR2 FYNNEI. CDR3: CASSETDRALIYEQYF. Written as DNA, the CDR3 is TGTGCCAGCAGTGAAACTGACCGGGCTTTAATCTACGAGCAGTACTTC. The full variable domain, with the rest looked up from reference TRBV2 and TRBJ2-7, is EPEVTQTPSHQVTQMGQEVILRCVPISNHLYFYWYRQILGQKVEFLVSFYNNEISEKSEIFDDQFSVERPDGSNFTLKIRSTKLEDSAMYFCASSETDRALIYEQYFGPGTRLTVT.

The chain is built from TRBV10-3 and TRBJ1-3, with D perhaps TRBD1 (6 bases). V was pared by 3 bases and J by 4 bases, with 16 bases between. The length of the CDR3 is 16 residues. Germline CDR1 and CDR2: ENHRY and SYGVKD. This chain's CDR3 is CAISEAPGTQGNTIYF. CDR3 coding DNA: TGTGCCATCAGTGAAGCCCCCGGGACACAGGGAAACACCATATATTTT.

The rearrangement links TRBV6-1 to TRBJ2-1; perhaps TRBD2 as D (5 bases). Per germline, CDR1 MNHNS and CDR2 SASEGT. V gave up 2 bases and J gave up 7 bases, with 6 bases separating them. CDR3 length equals 12 residues. Here the CDR3 DNA reads TGTGCCAGCAGTGAAACGGGAAATGAGCAGTTCTTC. As protein: CASSETGNEQFF.

The chain has TRBV28 and TRBJ1-1, with D perhaps TRBD1 (5 bases). The CDR3 covers 16 residues. Germline V gene sequence: CDR1 MDHEN, CDR2 SYDVKM. V was clipped by 4 bases and J by 7 bases, with 22 bases between them. The CDR3 DNA reads as TGTGCCAGCAGTTACCCCCGCGGACGGGGGGTTGATGAAGCTTTCTTT. It codes for CASSYPRGRGVDEAFF.

V gene TRBV4-1 combines with J gene TRBJ2-1; unclear D gene. CDR1 and CDR2 from the germline V gene are MGHRA and YSYEKL. V was pared by 1 base and J by 12 bases, with 13 bases between. The CDR3 sequence is 13 residues long. In nucleotides, the CDR3 is TGCGCCAGCAGCCAAGTGGGCCTTAACGGGCAGTTCTTC. Encoded protein: CASSQVGLNGQFF.

This rearrangement joins TRBV2 to TRBJ1-1; D not resolved. In germline, CDR1 is SNHLY, CDR2 FYNNEI. The germline V and J ends were trimmed by 1 base and 6 bases, with 6 bases remaining between them. The CDR3 sequence is 12 residues long. For the CDR3, the DNA is TGTGCCAGCAGTGAAGGTCCCGCTGAAGCTTTCTTT. Its translation is CASSEGPAEAFF. Supplemented by reference TRBV2 and TRBJ1-1, the full variable domain reads EPEVTQTPSHQVTQMGQEVILRCVPISNHLYFYWYRQILGQKVEFLVSFYNNEISEKSEIFDDQFSVERPDGSNFTLKIRSTKLEDSAMYFCASSEGPAEAFFGQGTRLTVV.

The chain employs TRBV11-2 and TRBJ1-2; D may be TRBD1 (6 bases). From germline, CDR1 is SGHAT and CDR2 FQNNGV. V lost 4 bases to trimming and J lost 4 bases, with 16 bases between them. The CDR3 is 15 residues long. The CDR3 DNA sequence: TGTGCCAGCAGCTACTTGACAGGAACGACCTATGGCTACACCTTC. Amino acids: CASSYLTGTTYGYTF.

J is TRBJ2-1 and V is TRBV9, with 11 positions matching TRBD2. Germline V gene data show CDR1 as SGDLS and CDR2 as YYNGEE. Trimming removed 2 bases from V and 9 bases from J; junction bases left unmatched: 10. The CDR3 runs to 16 residues. CDR3 sequence reads: CASSVFSGGALAEQFF. For the CDR3, the DNA is TGTGCCAGCAGCGTCTTTAGCGGGGGGGCGCTTGCTGAGCAGTTCTTC. The full variable domain, with the rest looked up from reference TRBV9 and TRBJ2-1, is DSGVTQTPKHLITATGQRVTLRCSPRSGDLSVYWYQQSLDQGLQFLIQYYNGEERAKGNILERFSAQQFPDLHSELNLSSLELGDSALYFCASSVFSGGALAEQFFGPGTRLTVL.

This chain connects TRBV19 to TRBJ2-7; 8 bases are a match to TRBD2. V lost 5 bases to trimming and J lost 2 bases; unmatched junction nucleotides: 11. This CDR3 comprises 16 residues. CDR1 and CDR2 (germline): LNHDA, SQIVND (reference sequence). CDR3 protein: CASSLDSSGPAYEQYF. The CDR3 DNA reads as TGTGCCAGTAGTTTGGATTCTAGCGGGCCTGCCTACGAGCAGTACTTC.

The chain has TRBV5-6 and TRBJ2-7; the match to TRBD1 covers 8 bases. This CDR3 is built from 15 residues. The germline V gene has CDR1 SGHDT and CDR2 YYEEEE. V dropped 0 bases and J dropped 2; count of bases not matched to a gene: 4. CDR3 loop: CASSLGTGFPYEQYF. The CDR3 nucleotides are TGTGCCAGCAGCTTGGGGACAGGGTTCCCCTACGAGCAGTACTTC.

The CDR3 sequence: CSDRVLSTDTQYF. The CDR3 DNA follows: TGCAGCGACCGGGTCCTGAGCACAGATACGCAGTATTTT. The rearrangement joins TRBV29-1 to TRBJ2-3; D gene unclear. Germline V gene sequence: CDR1 SQVTM, CDR2 ANQGSEA. The CDR3 runs to 13 residues. Trimming removed 7 bases from V and 0 bases from J, with 11 bases in between.

The chain has TRBV19 and TRBJ1-1; D call uncertain. Germline CDR1 LNHDA, CDR2 SQIVND (reference sequence). Between the trimmed V and J ends, which lost 6 bases and 0 bases, there was a span of 14 bases. This CDR3 spans 15 amino acids. The DNA of the CDR3 is TGTGCCAGTAGCATGAACAGAGCCCTGAACACTGAAGCTTTCTTT. It is translated as CASSMNRALNTEAFF. Using reference TRBV19 and TRBJ1-1 for the parts outside the CDR3, the full variable domain is DGGITQSPKYLFRKEGQNVTLSCEQNLNHDAMYWYRQDPGQGLRLIYYSQIVNDFQKGDIAEGYSVSREKKESFPLTVTSAQKNPTAFYLCASSMNRALNTEAFFGQGTRLTVV.